A selection of T cell receptor beta chains follows, all from one sample in a study of blood T cell repertoires in COVID-19. Method: immunoSEQ multiplex PCR; TCRdb's copy keeps in-frame clones and lacks some. Of fewer than 350,000 clones in the sample, around 90% were seen once. Sequenced: peripheral blood. These receptor sequences come from a man younger than 35 with active or convalescent COVID-19. The CDR3 runs from the conserved cysteine through the conserved F or W. D genes are given only for firm matches. Rows may omit the clone size; those that give it use once, few, many or a size class.

J: TRBJ1-5; V: TRBV19; D: -; size: few; DNA: TGTGCCAGTAGTCCCAACCCCCGCCGCGGGCCCCAGCATTTT; CDR3: CASSPNPRRGPQHF
J: TRBJ2-4; V: TRBV2; D: -; size: -; DNA: TGTGCCAGCAGTGCGCCCCAATCCGAGGCCAAAAACATTCAGTACTTC; CDR3: CASSAPQSEAKNIQYF
J: TRBJ1-1; V: TRBV5-6; D: -; size: -; DNA: TGTGCCAGCAGCTACACACAGGCTGTGAACACTGAAGCTTTCTTT; CDR3: CASSYTQAVNTEAFF
J: TRBJ2-7; V: TRBV5-4; D: -; size: -; DNA: TGTGCCAGCAGCTTGGAGGGGACTGCCCCCTACGAGCAGTACTTC; CDR3: CASSLEGTAPYEQYF
J: TRBJ1-2; V: TRBV11-2; D: TRBD1; size: -; DNA: TGTGCCAGCAGGTCGATCAGGGGGCCTCACTATGGCTACACCTTC; CDR3: CASRSIRGPHYGYTF
J: TRBJ1-2; V: TRBV18; D: TRBD1; size: -; DNA: TGTGCCAGCTCACCACCCCAGGGACAGCGATACTACTACTATGGCTACACCTTC; CDR3: CASSPPQGQRYYYYGYTF
J: TRBJ1-1; V: TRBV5-1; D: TRBD1; size: -; DNA: TGCGCCAGCAGCTTGGACAGGGGGCTGGGGAACACTGAAGCTTTCTTT; CDR3: CASSLDRGLGNTEAFF
J: TRBJ1-1; V: TRBV7-9; D: TRBD1; size: -; DNA: TGTGCCAGCAGCTTAGATCAGGGGGCGGTTGAAGCTTTCTTT; CDR3: CASSLDQGAVEAFF
J: TRBJ2-1; V: TRBV6-5; D: TRBD2; size: -; DNA: TGTGCCAGCAGGGCCTTGGCGGGGGGAGACAATGAGCAGTTCTTC; CDR3: CASRALAGGDNEQFF
J: TRBJ2-1; V: TRBV9; D: TRBD2; size: -; DNA: TGTGCCAGCGACTCCACGGGGCGAAGGGAGGGGAACAATGAGCAGTTCTTC; CDR3: CASDSTGRREGNNEQFF
J: TRBJ1-3; V: TRBV19; D: -; size: -; DNA: TGTGCCAGTAGACCAGGGATTTTTGGTCCTCACTCTGGAAACACCATATATTTT; CDR3: CASRPGIFGPHSGNTIYF
J: TRBJ2-1; V: TRBV7-9; D: TRBD2; size: once; DNA: TGTGCCAGCAGCTTAGAGGGTAGCGGGGGGCGAAATTCCTACAATGAGCAGTTCTTC; CDR3: CASSLEGSGGRNSYNEQFF
J: TRBJ2-7; V: TRBV5-1; D: TRBD1; size: -; DNA: TGCGCCAGCAGCTTGGACGGACAGGGTGAGCAGTACTTC; CDR3: CASSLDGQGEQYF
J: TRBJ1-3; V: TRBV11-2; D: -; size: -; DNA: TGTGCCAGCAGCTTATATAGCTCTGGAAACACCATATATTTT; CDR3: CASSLYSSGNTIYF
J: TRBJ1-1; V: TRBV4-1; D: -; size: -; DNA: TGCGCCAGCAGCCAAGGTTCACTCGGGAACACTGAAGCTTTCTTT; CDR3: CASSQGSLGNTEAFF
J: TRBJ2-7; V: TRBV6-5; D: TRBD2; size: -; DNA: TGTGCCAGCAGCGCGGGGGGGGGCTCCTACGAGCAGTACTTC; CDR3: CASSAGGGSYEQYF
J: TRBJ2-3; V: TRBV7-3; D: TRBD2; size: -; DNA: TGTGCCAGCAGCTCGGACGGGGGGGCCCCTATAGATACGCAGTATTTT; CDR3: CASSSDGGAPIDTQYF
J: TRBJ1-4; V: TRBV4-1; D: TRBD1; size: -; DNA: TGCGCCAGCTCAAAAAACAGGGGATCTAATGAAAAACTGTTTTTT; CDR3: CASSKNRGSNEKLFF
J: TRBJ1-5; V: TRBV28; D: TRBD1; size: -; DNA: TGTGCCAGCAGGCTGACAGGGCTATATAGCAATCAGCCCCAGCATTTT; CDR3: CASRLTGLYSNQPQHF
J: TRBJ2-3; V: TRBV27; D: -; size: once; DNA: TGTGCCAGCAGTTTATGGGCTAGCACAGATACGCAGTATTTT; CDR3: CASSLWASTDTQYF
J: TRBJ2-7; V: TRBV12-5; D: -; size: few; DNA: TGTGCTAGTGGTTATGGTCGCGACGAGCAGTACTTC; CDR3: CASGYGRDEQYF
J: TRBJ1-1; V: TRBV10-1; D: -; size: -; DNA: TGCGCCAGCAGCGAAGAACAGGGATTAAGAACTGAAGCTTTCTTT; CDR3: CASSEEQGLRTEAFF
J: TRBJ2-7; V: TRBV7-6; D: TRBD2; size: once; DNA: TGTGCCAGCACCGAGGGGCAGGGAGGGACGAGACACGAGCAGTACTTC; CDR3: CASTEGQGGTRHEQYF
J: TRBJ1-5; V: TRBV6-5; D: TRBD1; size: -; DNA: TGTGCCACCCAATGGACAGGGATAGAACCCCAGCATTTT; CDR3: CATQWTGIEPQHF
J: TRBJ1-2; V: TRBV2; D: TRBD1; size: -; DNA: TGTGCCAGCAGCCCCAAGGGGTCAGGGGGAAACTATGGCTACACCTTC; CDR3: CASSPKGSGGNYGYTF
J: TRBJ1-4; V: TRBV18; D: -; size: -; DNA: TGTGCCAGCTCTCTCTACAGAGAAAATGAAAAACTGTTTTTT; CDR3: CASSLYRENEKLFF
J: TRBJ2-7; V: TRBV12-3/TRBV12-4; D: -; size: -; DNA: TGTGCCAGCAGTGCCCTAATGAAGGAGCAGTACTTC; CDR3: CASSALMKEQYF
J: TRBJ1-5; V: TRBV10-3; D: -; size: -; DNA: TGTGCCACCAGCCTAAGGCAGGACACGCGAACAAATCAGCCCCAGCATTTT; CDR3: CATSLRQDTRTNQPQHF
J: TRBJ1-2; V: TRBV28; D: TRBD1; size: -; DNA: TGTGCCAGCAGCTACCCGACAGGGGCCAGGTATGGCTACACCTTC; CDR3: CASSYPTGARYGYTF
J: TRBJ2-5; V: TRBV3-1/TRBV3-2; D: -; size: once; DNA: TGTGCCAGCAGCCAGCGCCTGGTAAATGGGGGGGAGACCCAGTACTTC; CDR3: CASSQRLVNGGETQYF
J: TRBJ1-1; V: TRBV29-1; D: -; size: -; DNA: TGCAGCGTAAGGGAGGACACTGAAGCTTTCTTT; CDR3: CSVREDTEAFF
J: TRBJ2-5; V: TRBV12-3/TRBV12-4; D: -; size: -; DNA: TGTGCCAGCAGTTTGTCGATGGAGGAGACCCAGTACTTC; CDR3: CASSLSMEETQYF
J: TRBJ1-2; V: TRBV11-2; D: TRBD1; size: -; DNA: TGTGCCAGCAGACCAGCGTGGCAGGGGGCCACCGGCTACACCTTC; CDR3: CASRPAWQGATGYTF
J: TRBJ2-2; V: TRBV7-9; D: TRBD1; size: -; DNA: TGTGCCAGCAGCCAAAACAAAGACAGGGCTGCCGGGGAGCTGTTTTTT; CDR3: CASSQNKDRAAGELFF
J: TRBJ2-4; V: TRBV2; D: TRBD1; size: -; DNA: TGTGCCAGCGCCGACAGGGACGGTTGGGACATTCAGTACTTC; CDR3: CASADRDGWDIQYF
J: TRBJ2-1; V: TRBV25-1; D: TRBD2; size: once; DNA: TGTGCCAGCAGTGGGGGGGGACTAGCGGGTCAGTTCTTC; CDR3: CASSGGGLAGQFF
J: TRBJ2-5; V: TRBV27; D: -; size: -; DNA: TGTGCCAGCAGTTTATATAGGGAGGAGGGGACCCAGTACTTC; CDR3: CASSLYREEGTQYF
J: TRBJ2-3; V: TRBV9; D: TRBD2; size: -; DNA: TGTGCCAGCAGCTATAGCGGGGGGGGCACAGATACGCAGTATTTT; CDR3: CASSYSGGGTDTQYF